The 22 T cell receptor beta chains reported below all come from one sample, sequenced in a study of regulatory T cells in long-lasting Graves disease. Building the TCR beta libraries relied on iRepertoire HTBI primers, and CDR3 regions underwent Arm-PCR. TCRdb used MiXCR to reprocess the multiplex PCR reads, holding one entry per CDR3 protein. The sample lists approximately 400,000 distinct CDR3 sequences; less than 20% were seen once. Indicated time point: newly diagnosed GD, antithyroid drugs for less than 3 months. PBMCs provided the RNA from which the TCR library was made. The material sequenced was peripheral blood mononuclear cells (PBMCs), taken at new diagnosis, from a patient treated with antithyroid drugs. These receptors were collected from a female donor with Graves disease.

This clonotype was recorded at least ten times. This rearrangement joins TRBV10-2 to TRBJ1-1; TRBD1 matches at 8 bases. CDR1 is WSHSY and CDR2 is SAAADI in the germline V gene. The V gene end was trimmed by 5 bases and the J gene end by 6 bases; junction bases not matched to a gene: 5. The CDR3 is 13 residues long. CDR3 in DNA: TGCGCCAGCAGTCCCGGACAGGGACCTGAAGCTTTCTTT. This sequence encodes CASSPGQGPEAFF.

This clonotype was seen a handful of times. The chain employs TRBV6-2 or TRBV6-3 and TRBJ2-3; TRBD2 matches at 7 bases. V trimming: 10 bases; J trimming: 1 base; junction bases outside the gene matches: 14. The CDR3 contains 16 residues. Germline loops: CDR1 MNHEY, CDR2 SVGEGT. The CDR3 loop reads CATIDYYAGGTDTQYF. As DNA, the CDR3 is TGTGCCACGATTGATTACTATGCGGGGGGCACAGATACGCAGTATTTT.

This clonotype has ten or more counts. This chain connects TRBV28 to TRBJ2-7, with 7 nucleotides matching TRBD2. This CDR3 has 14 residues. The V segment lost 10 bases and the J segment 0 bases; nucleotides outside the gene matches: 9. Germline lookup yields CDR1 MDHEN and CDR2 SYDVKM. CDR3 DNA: TGTGCCACTCAAGCTAGCGGCCTCTCCTACGAGCAGTACTTC. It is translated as CATQASGLSYEQYF. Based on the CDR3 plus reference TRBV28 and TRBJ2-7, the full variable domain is DVKVTQSSRYLVKRTGEKVFLECVQDMDHENMFWYRQDPGLGLRLIYFSYDVKMKEKGDIPEGYSVSREKKERFSLILESASTNQTSMYLCATQASGLSYEQYFGPGTRLTVT.

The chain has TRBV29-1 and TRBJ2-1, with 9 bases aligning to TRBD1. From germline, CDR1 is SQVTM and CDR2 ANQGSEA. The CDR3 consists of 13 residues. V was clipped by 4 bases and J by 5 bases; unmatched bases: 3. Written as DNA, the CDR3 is TGCAGCGTTGCACAGGGGGCTGACAATGAGCAGTTCTTC. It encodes CSVAQGADNEQFF.

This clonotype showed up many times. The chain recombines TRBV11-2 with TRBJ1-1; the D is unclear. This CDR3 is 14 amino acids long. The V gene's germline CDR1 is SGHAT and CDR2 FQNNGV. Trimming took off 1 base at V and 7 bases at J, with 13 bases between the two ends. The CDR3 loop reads CASSLALSPGEAFF. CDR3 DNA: TGTGCCAGCAGCTTAGCCCTGTCTCCAGGTGAAGCTTTCTTT.

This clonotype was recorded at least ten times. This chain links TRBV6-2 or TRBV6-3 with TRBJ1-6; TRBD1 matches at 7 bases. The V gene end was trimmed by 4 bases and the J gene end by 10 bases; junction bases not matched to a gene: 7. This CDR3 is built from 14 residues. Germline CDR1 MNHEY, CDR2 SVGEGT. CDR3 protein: CASSLDRIGSPLHF. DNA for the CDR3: TGTGCCAGCAGTTTGGACAGGATTGGATCACCCCTCCACTTT.

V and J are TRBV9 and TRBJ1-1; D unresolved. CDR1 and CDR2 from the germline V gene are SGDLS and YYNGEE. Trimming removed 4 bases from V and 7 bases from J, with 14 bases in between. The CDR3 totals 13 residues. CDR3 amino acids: CASSPPGLDEAFF. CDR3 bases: TGTGCCAGCAGCCCCCCGGGGTTAGATGAAGCTTTCTTT.

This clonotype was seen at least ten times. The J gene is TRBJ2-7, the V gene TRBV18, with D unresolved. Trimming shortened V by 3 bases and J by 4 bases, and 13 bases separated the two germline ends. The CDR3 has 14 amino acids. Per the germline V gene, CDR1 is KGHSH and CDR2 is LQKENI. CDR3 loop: CASSPGRNQYEQYF. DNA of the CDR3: TGTGCCAGCTCACCCGGACGGAACCAATACGAGCAGTACTTC.

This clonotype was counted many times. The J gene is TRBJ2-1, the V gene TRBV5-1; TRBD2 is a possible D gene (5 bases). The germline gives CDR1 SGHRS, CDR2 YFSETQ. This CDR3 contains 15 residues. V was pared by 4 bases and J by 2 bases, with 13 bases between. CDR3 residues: CASSKREGAYNEQFF. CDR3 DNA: TGCGCCAGCAGCAAGAGAGAGGGTGCCTACAATGAGCAGTTCTTC.

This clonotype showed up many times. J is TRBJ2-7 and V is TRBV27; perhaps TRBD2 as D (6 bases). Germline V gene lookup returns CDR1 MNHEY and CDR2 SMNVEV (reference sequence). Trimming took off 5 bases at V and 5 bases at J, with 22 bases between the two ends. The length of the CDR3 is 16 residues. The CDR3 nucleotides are TGTGCCAGCAGTAAAAGTCTCGGGAGCTATCCCCACGAGCAGTACTTC. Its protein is CASSKSLGSYPHEQYF.

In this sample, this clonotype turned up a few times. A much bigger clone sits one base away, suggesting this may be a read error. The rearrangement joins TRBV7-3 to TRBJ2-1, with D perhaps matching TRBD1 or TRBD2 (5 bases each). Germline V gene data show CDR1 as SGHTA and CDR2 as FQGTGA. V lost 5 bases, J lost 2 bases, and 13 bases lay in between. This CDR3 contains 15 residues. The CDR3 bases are TGTGCCAGCAGCCCTGAGGGGAGCCCCTACAATGAGCAGTTCTTC. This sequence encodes CASSPEGSPYNEQFF.

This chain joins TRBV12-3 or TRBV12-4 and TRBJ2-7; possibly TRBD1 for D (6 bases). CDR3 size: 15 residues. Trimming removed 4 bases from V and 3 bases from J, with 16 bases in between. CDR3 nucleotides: TGTGCCAGCAGTTCCCAGGGGCTAGTATACTACGAGCAGTACTTC. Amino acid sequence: CASSSQGLVYYEQYF.

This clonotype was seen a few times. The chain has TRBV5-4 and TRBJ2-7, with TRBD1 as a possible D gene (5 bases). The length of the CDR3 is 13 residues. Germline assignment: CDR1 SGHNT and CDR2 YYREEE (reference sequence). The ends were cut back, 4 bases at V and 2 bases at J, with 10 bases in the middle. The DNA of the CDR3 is TGTGCCAGCAGCACAGGAGAGACCTACGAGCAGTACTTC. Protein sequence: CASSTGETYEQYF.

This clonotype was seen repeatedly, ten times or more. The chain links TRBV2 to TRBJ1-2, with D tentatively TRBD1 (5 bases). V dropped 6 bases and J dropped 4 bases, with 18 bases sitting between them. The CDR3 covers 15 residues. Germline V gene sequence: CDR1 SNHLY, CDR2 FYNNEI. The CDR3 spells CASSVSGHPTYGYTF. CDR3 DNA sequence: TGTGCCAGCAGCGTAAGCGGACATCCCACCTATGGCTACACCTTC.

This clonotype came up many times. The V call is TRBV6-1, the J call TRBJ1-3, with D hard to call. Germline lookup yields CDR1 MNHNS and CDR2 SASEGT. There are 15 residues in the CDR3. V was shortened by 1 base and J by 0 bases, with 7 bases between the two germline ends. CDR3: CASSEVIRSGNTIYF. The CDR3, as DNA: TGTGCCAGCAGTGAAGTGATCCGCTCTGGAAACACCATATATTTT.

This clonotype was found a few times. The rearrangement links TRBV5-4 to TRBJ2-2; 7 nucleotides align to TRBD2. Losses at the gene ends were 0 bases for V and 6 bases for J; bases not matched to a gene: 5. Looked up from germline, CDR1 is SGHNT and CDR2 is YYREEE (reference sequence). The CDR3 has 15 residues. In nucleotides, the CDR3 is TGTGCCAGCAGCTTGGTGCGAGGGAGGGCCGGGGAGCTGTTTTTT. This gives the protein CASSLVRGRAGELFF.

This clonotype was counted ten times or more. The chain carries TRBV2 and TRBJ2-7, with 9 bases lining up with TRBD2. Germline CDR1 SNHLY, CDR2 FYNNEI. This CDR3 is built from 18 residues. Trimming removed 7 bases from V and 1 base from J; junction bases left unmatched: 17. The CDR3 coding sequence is TGTGCCAGCACCTACCCCCTGACAAGGCGGGAGGGTTCCTACGAGCAGTACTTC. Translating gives CASTYPLTRREGSYEQYF.

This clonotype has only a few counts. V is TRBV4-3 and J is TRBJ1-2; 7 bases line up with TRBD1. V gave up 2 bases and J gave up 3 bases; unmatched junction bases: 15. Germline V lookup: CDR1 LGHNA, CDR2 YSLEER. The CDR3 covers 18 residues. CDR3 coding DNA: TGCGCCAGCAGCCAAACAAATACCAGAGGGGGCGCATACTATGGCTACACCTTC. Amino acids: CASSQTNTRGGAYYGYTF.

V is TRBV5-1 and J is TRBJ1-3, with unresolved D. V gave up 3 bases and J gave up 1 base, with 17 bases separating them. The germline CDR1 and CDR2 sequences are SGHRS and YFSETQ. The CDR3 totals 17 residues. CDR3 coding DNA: TGCGCCAGCAGCTCGGGGTCTCGGGCTATATCTGGAAACACCATATATTTT. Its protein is CASSSGSRAISGNTIYF.

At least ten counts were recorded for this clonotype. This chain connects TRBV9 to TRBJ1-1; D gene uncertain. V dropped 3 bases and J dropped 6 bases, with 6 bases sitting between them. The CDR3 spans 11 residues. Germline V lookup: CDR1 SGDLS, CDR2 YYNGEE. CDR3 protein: CASSAGSEAFF. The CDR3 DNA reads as TGTGCCAGCAGCGCGGGGTCTGAAGCTTTCTTT.

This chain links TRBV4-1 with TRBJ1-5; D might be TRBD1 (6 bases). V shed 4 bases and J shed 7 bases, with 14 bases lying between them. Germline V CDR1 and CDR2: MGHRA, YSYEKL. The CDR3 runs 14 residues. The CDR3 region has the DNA TGCGCCAGCAGCCCCTCTGGGGGCGACCAGCCCCAGCATTTT. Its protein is CASSPSGGDQPQHF.

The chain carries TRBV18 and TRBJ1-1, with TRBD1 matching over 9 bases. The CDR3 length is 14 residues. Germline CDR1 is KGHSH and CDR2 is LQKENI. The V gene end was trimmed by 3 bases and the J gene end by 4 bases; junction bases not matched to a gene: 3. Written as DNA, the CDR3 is TGTGCCAGCTCACCTGACAGGGGGATCACTGAAGCTTTCTTT. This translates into CASSPDRGITEAFF.